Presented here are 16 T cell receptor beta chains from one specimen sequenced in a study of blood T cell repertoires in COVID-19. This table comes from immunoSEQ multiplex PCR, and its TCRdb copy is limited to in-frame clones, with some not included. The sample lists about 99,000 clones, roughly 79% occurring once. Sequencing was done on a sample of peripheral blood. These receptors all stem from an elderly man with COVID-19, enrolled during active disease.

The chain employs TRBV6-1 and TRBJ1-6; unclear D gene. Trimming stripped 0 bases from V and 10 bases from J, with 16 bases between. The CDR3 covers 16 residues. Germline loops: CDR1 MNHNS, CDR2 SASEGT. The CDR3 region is CASSEARIEVGSPLHF. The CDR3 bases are TGTGCCAGCAGTGAAGCGCGGATCGAAGTTGGCTCACCCCTCCACTTT.

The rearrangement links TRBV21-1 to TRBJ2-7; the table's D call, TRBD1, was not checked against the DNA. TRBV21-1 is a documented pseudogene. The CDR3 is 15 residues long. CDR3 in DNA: TGTGCCAGCAGCAAAGTGGGCAGAAGCTCCTACGAGCAGTACTTC. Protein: CASSKVGRSSYEQYF.

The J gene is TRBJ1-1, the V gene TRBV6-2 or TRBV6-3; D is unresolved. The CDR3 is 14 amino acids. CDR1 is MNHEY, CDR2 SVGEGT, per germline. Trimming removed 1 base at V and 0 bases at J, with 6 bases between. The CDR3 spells CASSYFEMNTEAFF. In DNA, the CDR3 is TGTGCCAGCAGTTACTTTGAGATGAACACTGAAGCTTTCTTT.

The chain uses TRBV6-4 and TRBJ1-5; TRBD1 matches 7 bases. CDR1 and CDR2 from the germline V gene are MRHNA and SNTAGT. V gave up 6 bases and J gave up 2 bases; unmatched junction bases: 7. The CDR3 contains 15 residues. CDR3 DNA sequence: TGTGCCAGCAGCCGAACAGGGGATGGCAATCAGCCCCAGCATTTT. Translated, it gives CASSRTGDGNQPQHF.

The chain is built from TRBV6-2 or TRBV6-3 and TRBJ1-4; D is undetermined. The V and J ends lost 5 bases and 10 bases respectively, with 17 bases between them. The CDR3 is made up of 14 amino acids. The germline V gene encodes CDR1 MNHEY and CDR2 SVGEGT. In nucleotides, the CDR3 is TGTGCCAGCAGTCCCGCCGGGATAAGAGGAAAACTGTTTTTT. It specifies CASSPAGIRGKLFF.

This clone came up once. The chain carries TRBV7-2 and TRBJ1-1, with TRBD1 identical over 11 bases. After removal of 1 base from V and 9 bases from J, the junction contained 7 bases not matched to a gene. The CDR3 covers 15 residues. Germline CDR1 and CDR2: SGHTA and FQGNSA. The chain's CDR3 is CASSLGRDRGMKAFF. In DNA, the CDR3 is TGTGCCAGCAGCTTAGGGAGGGACAGGGGGATGAAAGCTTTCTTT.

CDR3 sequence: CATSDFGAAGGPGETQYF. The CDR3 region has the DNA TGTGCCACCAGTGATTTTGGGGCAGCGGGAGGGCCGGGGGAGACCCAGTACTTC. The chain links TRBV24-1 to TRBJ2-5, with TRBD2 identical over 10 bases. Germline trimming cut 1 base from V and 5 bases from J; bases unmatched to any gene: 12. CDR3 size: 18 residues. Germline V CDR1 and CDR2: KGHDR, SFDVKD.

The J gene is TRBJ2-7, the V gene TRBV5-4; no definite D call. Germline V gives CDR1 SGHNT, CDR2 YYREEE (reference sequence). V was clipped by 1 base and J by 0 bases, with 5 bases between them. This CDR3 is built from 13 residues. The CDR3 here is CASSLTVSYEQYF. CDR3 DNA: TGTGCCAGCAGCTTGACAGTCTCCTACGAGCAGTACTTC.

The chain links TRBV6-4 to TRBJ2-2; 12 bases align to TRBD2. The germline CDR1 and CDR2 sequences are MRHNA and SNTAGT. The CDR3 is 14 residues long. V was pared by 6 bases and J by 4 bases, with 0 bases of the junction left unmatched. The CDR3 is CASRTSGSTGELFF. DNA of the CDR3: TGTGCCAGCAGGACTAGCGGGAGCACCGGGGAGCTGTTTTTT.

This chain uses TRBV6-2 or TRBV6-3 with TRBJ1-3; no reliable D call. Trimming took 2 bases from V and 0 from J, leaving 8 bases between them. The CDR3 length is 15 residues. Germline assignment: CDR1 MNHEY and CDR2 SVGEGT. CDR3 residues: CASSYTANSGNTIYF. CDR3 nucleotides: TGTGCCAGCAGTTACACCGCGAACTCTGGAAACACCATATATTTT.

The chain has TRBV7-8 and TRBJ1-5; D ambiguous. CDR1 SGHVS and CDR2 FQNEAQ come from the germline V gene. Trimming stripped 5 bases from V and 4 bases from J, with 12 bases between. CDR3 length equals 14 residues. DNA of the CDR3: TGTGCCAGCAGCCACGACTCAAATAATCAGCCCCAGCATTTT. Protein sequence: CASSHDSNNQPQHF.

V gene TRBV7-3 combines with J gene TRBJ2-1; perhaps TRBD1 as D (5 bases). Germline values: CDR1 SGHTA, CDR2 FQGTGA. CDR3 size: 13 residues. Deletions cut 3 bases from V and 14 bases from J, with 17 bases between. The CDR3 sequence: CASSLGSTGDKFF. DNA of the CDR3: TGTGCCAGCAGCTTGGGCTCAACAGGCGATAAGTTCTTC.

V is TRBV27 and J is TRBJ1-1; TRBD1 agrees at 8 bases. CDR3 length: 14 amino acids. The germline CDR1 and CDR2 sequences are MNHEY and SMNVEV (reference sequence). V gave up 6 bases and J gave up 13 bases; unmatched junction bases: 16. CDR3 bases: TGTGCCAGCAGCCCGCCCTCCGGGACAGGTGTCCTTTTCTTT. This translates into CASSPPSGTGVLFF.

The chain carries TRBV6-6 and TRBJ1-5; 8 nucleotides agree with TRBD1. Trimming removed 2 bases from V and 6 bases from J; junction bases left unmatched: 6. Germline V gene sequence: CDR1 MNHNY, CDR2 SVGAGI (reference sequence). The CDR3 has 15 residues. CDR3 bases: TGTGCCAGCAGTTACACGGGACAGGCGGCTCAGCCCCAGCATTTT. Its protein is CASSYTGQAAQPQHF.

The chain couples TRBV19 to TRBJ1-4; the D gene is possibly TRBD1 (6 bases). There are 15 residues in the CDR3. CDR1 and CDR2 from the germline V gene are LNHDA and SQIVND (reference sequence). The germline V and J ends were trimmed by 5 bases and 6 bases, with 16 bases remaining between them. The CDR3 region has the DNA TGTGCCAGTAGTCTCCGGGGGGCGGTGGATGAAAAACTGTTTTTT. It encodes CASSLRGAVDEKLFF.

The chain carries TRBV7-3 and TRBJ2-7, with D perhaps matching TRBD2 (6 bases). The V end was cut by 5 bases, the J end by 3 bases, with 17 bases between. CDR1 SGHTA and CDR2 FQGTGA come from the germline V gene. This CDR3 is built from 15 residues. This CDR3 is CASSLSGGVGYEQYF. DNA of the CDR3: TGTGCCAGCAGCCTTAGCGGAGGAGTGGGCTACGAGCAGTACTTC.